This T cell receptor beta chain appears in the sequencing data of a study of CD8+ T cells in alopecia areata. The treatment is: oral pan-JAK inhibitor, 5-10 mg twice daily. cDNA reverse transcribed from extracted RNA served as the sequencing template. The assay was immunoSEQ multiplex PCR, and TCRdb's table has in-frame clones only and misses some. The sample shows some 200,000 clones, around 50% of them seen only once. The CDR3 is 16 amino acids. V trimming: 1 base; J trimming: 5 bases; junction bases outside the gene matches: 7. Looked up from germline, CDR1 is SGHDN and CDR2 is FVKESK. This clone was observed a few times.

V and J are TRBV14 and TRBJ1-4, with 7 bases aligning to TRBD1. This TCR came from a human donor with alopecia areata. The specimen comprised CD8+ T cells sorted from blood, sampled at week 24, from a patient treated with tofacitinib. CDR3 sequence: CASSQAPTGSNEKLFF. The CDR3 nucleotides are TGTGCCAGCAGCCAAGCCCCGACAGGGAGCAATGAAAAACTGTTTTTT.